This is a list of T cell receptor beta chains from one sample in a study of cytomegalovirus exposure and HLA in healthy donors. Method: immunoSEQ multiplex PCR; TCRdb's copy keeps in-frame clones and lacks some. The data show around 140,000 clones, roughly 80% seen once. Sequenced: PBMCs. Receptors originate from a male donor in good health and CMV-seronegative. The CDR3 runs from the conserved cysteine through the conserved F or W. D genes are given only for firm matches. Clone size is stated in some rows and not others, as once, few, many or a class when expanded.

15 TRBJ2-3 TRBD1 . TRBV18 CASSPRQGHTDTQYF TGTGCCAGCTCACCCCGACAGGGCCACACAGATACGCAGTATTTT
14 TRBJ2-1 TRBD2 . TRBV6-6 CASSYGSGRNEQFF TGTGCCAGCAGTTACGGTAGCGGGAGAAATGAGCAGTTCTTC
18 TRBJ2-3 TRBD2 . TRBV7-2 CASSLAGESGGFTDTQYF TGTGCCAGCAGCTTAGCTGGGGAAAGCGGGGGGTTCACAGATACGCAGTATTTT
16 TRBJ1-5 . . TRBV6-6 CASSYPGQNSNQPQHF TGTGCCAGCAGTTACCCTGGACAGAATAGCAATCAGCCCCAGCATTTT
17 TRBJ1-6 . . TRBV30 CAWSVSGRSSYNSPLHF TGTGCCTGGAGTGTTAGTGGCCGGAGCTCCTATAATTCACCCCTCCACTTT
16 TRBJ2-7 TRBD1 . TRBV18 CASSTRPNRGLYEQYF TGTGCCAGCTCAACCAGGCCCAACAGGGGGCTCTACGAGCAGTACTTC
13 TRBJ2-3 . . TRBV30 CAWTSRYTDTQYF TGTGCCTGGACGAGTCGCTACACAGATACGCAGTATTTT
16 TRBJ1-5 TRBD1 . TRBV6-1 CASSETGSGSNQPQHF TGTGCCAGCAGTGAGACAGGGTCGGGAAGCAATCAGCCCCAGCATTTT
14 TRBJ2-5 . . TRBV5-1 CASSFQGQQETQYF TGCGCCAGCAGCTTTCAGGGCCAACAAGAGACCCAGTACTTC
15 TRBJ1-1 TRBD1 few TRBV18 CASSPKQGPNTEAFF TGTGCCAGCTCACCGAAACAGGGGCCTAACACTGAAGCTTTCTTT
12 TRBJ1-2 . once TRBV29-1 CSVRGQDYGYTF TGCAGCGTCCGGGGACAAGACTATGGCTACACCTTC
16 TRBJ1-1 . . TRBV28 CASSFAPRAQNTEAFF TGTGCCAGCAGTTTCGCCCCCAGGGCTCAAAACACTGAAGCTTTCTTT
16 TRBJ1-3 TRBD1 . TRBV9 CASSDFDRASGNTIYF TGTGCCAGCAGCGACTTCGACAGGGCCTCTGGAAACACCATATATTTT
17 TRBJ2-2 TRBD1 . TRBV5-6 CASSLAGDRELSGELFF TGTGCCAGCAGCTTGGCCGGGGACAGGGAGTTATCCGGGGAGCTGTTTTTT
16 TRBJ1-5 . . TRBV7-8 CASSLARFRQDQPQHF TGTGCCAGCAGCTTAGCTCGTTTCAGGCAGGATCAGCCCCAGCATTTT
11 TRBJ2-3 . . TRBV5-1 CASSFIDTQYF TGCGCCAGCAGCTTCATAGATACGCAGTATTTT
15 TRBJ2-7 TRBD1 . TRBV29-1 CSVEDGGQGTYEQYF TGCAGCGTTGAAGATGGGGGACAGGGAACCTACGAGCAGTACTTC
13 TRBJ2-7 . . TRBV4-3 CASSQGFTAEQYF TGCGCCAGCAGCCAAGGGTTCACAGCCGAGCAGTACTTC
17 TRBJ1-4 . . TRBV28 CASSPVTLTVANEKLFF TGTGCCAGCAGTCCCGTTACCTTGACAGTAGCTAATGAAAAACTGTTTTTT
15 TRBJ1-2 TRBD1 . TRBV28 CASSLTGTAYYGYTF TGTGCCAGCAGTTTGACCGGGACAGCTTACTATGGCTACACCTTC
12 TRBJ2-1 . . TRBV29-1 CSEKDSYNEQFF TGCAGCGAGAAGGACAGCTACAATGAGCAGTTCTTC
15 TRBJ2-1 TRBD2 . TRBV4-1 CASSQAPGGPVEQFF TGCGCCAGCAGCCAAGCTCCGGGAGGGCCAGTTGAGCAGTTCTTC
15 TRBJ2-1 . few TRBV4-3 CASSQDLGGYNEQFF TGCGCCAGCAGCCAAGATCTAGGAGGGTACAATGAGCAGTTCTTC
17 TRBJ2-1 . few TRBV11-2 CASSLDLKGSSYNEQFF TGTGCCAGCAGCTTAGATCTTAAGGGGTCTTCCTACAATGAGCAGTTCTTC
16 TRBJ2-7 TRBD2 few TRBV7-9 CASSSGSGTGGYEQYF TGTGCCAGCAGCTCGGGGTCCGGGACCGGGGGGTACGAGCAGTACTTC
13 TRBJ2-3 . . TRBV5-4 CASSLTGSDTQYF TGTGCCAGCAGCTTGACAGGGTCAGATACGCAGTATTTT
14 TRBJ2-3 . once TRBV5-1 CASSLEFSSDTQYF TGCGCCAGCAGCTTGGAGTTTAGCTCAGATACGCAGTATTTT
17 TRBJ2-6 TRBD1 . TRBV9 CASSAQTTGRGANVLTF TGTGCCAGCAGCGCCCAGACGACAGGGAGAGGGGCCAACGTCCTGACTTTC